The subject of this entry is one TCR beta chain. The assay was immunoSEQ multiplex PCR, and TCRdb's table has in-frame clones only and misses some. The sample lists around 16,000 clones, about 93% occurring once. This specimen comes from a study of T cell repertoires in ileal Crohn's disease. In the study overall: Postoperative therapy was given to about half: 11 thiopurines, roughly 18 anti-TNF agents.

Germline CDR1 and CDR2: MNHEY and SVGAGI. This CDR3 is 15 amino acids long. J gave up 6 bases and V 4 bases, and 6 bases lay outside the gene matches. The chain links TRBV6-5 to TRBJ2-3; 11 bases align to TRBD2. The clonotype comes from an adult with Crohn's disease. Sequences were obtained from ileal tissue. The CDR3 region has the DNA TGTGCCAGCAGTTCGTCTAGCGGGGGGAAGGATACGCAGTATTTT. This encodes CASSSSSGGKDTQYF.